These 21 T cell receptor beta chains originate from one sample sequenced in a study of T cell responses to AZD1222 COVID-19 vaccine. Sequencing used immunoSEQ multiplex PCR; TCRdb keeps in-frame clones, though not all of them. The sample carries 100,000 to 120,000 clones, approximately 89% recorded once. Material: peripheral blood, obtained on day 0 of MenACWY control vaccination. The receptors shown here come from an adult in good health.

The chain joins TRBV7-2 to TRBJ2-3; D unresolved. CDR1 SGHTA and CDR2 FQGNSA come from the germline V gene. The CDR3 is 14 amino acids. Trimming cost V 1 base and J 3 bases, with 8 bases left between them. CDR3 nucleotides: TGTGCCAGCAGCTTAGTCGTAAGGACAGATACGCAGTATTTT. As protein: CASSLVVRTDTQYF.

The chain joins TRBV27 to TRBJ2-7; 8 bases are a match to TRBD1. The CDR3 runs to 14 residues. V gave up 4 bases and J gave up 3 bases; unmatched junction bases: 5. CDR1 is MNHEY, CDR2 SMNVEV, per germline (reference sequence). The DNA of the CDR3 is TGTGCCAGCAGTTCGAGGACAGGGATCTACGAGCAGTACTTC. Translated, it gives CASSSRTGIYEQYF.

This rearrangement joins TRBV5-1 to TRBJ2-5, with a weak D call TRBD1 (6 bases). Trimming took off 4 bases at V and 2 bases at J, with 15 bases between the two ends. This CDR3 has 15 residues. CDR1 and CDR2 (germline): SGHRS, YFSETQ. The CDR3 nucleotides read TGCGCCAGCAGCCCCACCAGGGGAAGTCAAGAGACCCAGTACTTC. Translation gives CASSPTRGSQETQYF.

In this sample, this clone turned up once. The rearrangement links TRBV6-2 or TRBV6-3 to TRBJ1-5; no definite D call. V lost 1 base to trimming and J lost 0 bases, with 16 bases between them. CDR1 and CDR2 (germline): MNHEY, SVGEGT. The CDR3 has 18 residues. The CDR3 loop is CASSYFDPRDYSNQPQHF. CDR3 nucleotide sequence: TGTGCCAGCAGTTACTTCGACCCGCGGGATTATAGCAATCAGCCCCAGCATTTT.

The chain couples TRBV18 to TRBJ2-3; D call uncertain. The CDR3 loop spans 15 amino acids. With 5 bases removed from V and 0 bases from J, the gap between germline ends came to 12 bases. Germline CDR1 is KGHSH and CDR2 is LQKENI. CDR3 bases: TGTGCCAGCTCATCCCGGACGGCCAGCACAGATACGCAGTATTTT. Translated: CASSSRTASTDTQYF.

The rearrangement links TRBV7-2 to TRBJ2-7; D is unresolved. Trimming took off 6 bases at V and 2 bases at J, with 11 bases between the two ends. Per the germline V gene, CDR1 is SGHTA and CDR2 is FQGNSA. CDR3 length: 13 amino acids. DNA of the CDR3: TGTGCCAGCAGTTCTGGGTATGCCTACGAGCAGTACTTC. Translating gives CASSSGYAYEQYF.

The chain joins TRBV7-2 to TRBJ1-2; the D gene is possibly TRBD1 (6 bases). V shed 5 bases and J shed 7 bases, with 17 bases lying between them. CDR3 length equals 14 residues. Germline CDR1 and CDR2: SGHTA and FQGNSA. The CDR3 protein is CASSPYRASGGYTF. CDR3 DNA: TGTGCCAGCAGCCCCTACAGGGCCTCTGGTGGCTACACCTTC.

The genes are TRBV6-5 and TRBJ2-7; 8 nucleotides match TRBD1. The V gene end was trimmed by 7 bases and the J gene end by 5 bases; junction bases not matched to a gene: 13. CDR3 length: 15 amino acids. In germline, CDR1 is MNHEY, CDR2 SVGAGI. As DNA, the CDR3 is TGTGCCAGCAACACCCCGGGGCAGGGGGCAGACGAGCAGTACTTC. The encoded protein is CASNTPGQGADEQYF.

The V gene is TRBV7-2, the J gene TRBJ1-5; TRBD1 is a possible D gene (6 bases). The CDR3 is made up of 15 amino acids. V lost 5 bases to trimming and J lost 4 bases, with 15 bases between them. Looked up from germline, CDR1 is SGHTA and CDR2 is FQGNSA. Here the CDR3 DNA reads TGTGCCAGCAGCCAAGGGCTAACAGGGAATCAGCCCCAGCATTTT. Translated, it gives CASSQGLTGNQPQHF. Drawing the rest from reference TRBV7-2 and TRBJ1-5, the complete variable domain is GAGVSQSPSNKVTEKGKDVELRCDPISGHTALYWYRQSLGQGLEFLIYFQGNSAPDKSGLPSDRFSAERTGGSVSTLTIQRTQQEDSAVYLCASSQGLTGNQPQHFGDGTRLSIL.

This chain connects TRBV9 to TRBJ2-5; tentatively, D is TRBD1 or TRBD2 (5 bases each). This CDR3 comprises 14 residues. Germline values: CDR1 SGDLS, CDR2 YYNGEE. Between the trimmed V and J ends, which lost 3 bases and 4 bases, there was a span of 13 bases. The DNA for the CDR3 is TGTGCCAGCAGCGCGGGGTGGGGGTTAGAGACCCAGTACTTC. It codes for CASSAGWGLETQYF.

The chain links TRBV2 to TRBJ1-2, with D perhaps TRBD1 (6 bases). The CDR3 is made up of 13 amino acids. V lost 8 bases and J lost 4, with 14 bases in between. Germline V gene sequence: CDR1 SNHLY, CDR2 FYNNEI. CDR3 bases: TGTGCCAGCGGCGGGGGGCGGTTCTATGGCTACACCTTC. Translation gives CASGGGRFYGYTF.

The count of this clone is one. V is TRBV3-1 (or the pseudogene TRBV3-2) and J is TRBJ1-5; D is undetermined. The CDR3 contains 13 residues. The V gene lost 2 bases and the J gene lost 5 bases, with 7 bases spanning the gap. CDR1 LGHDT and CDR2 YNNKEL come from the germline V gene (reference sequence). The CDR3 loop reads CASSQPGDQPQHF. The CDR3 DNA reads as TGTGCCAGCAGCCAACCGGGTGATCAGCCCCAGCATTTT.

The chain combines TRBV7-6 with TRBJ2-7; D uncertain. Germline V gene lookup returns CDR1 SGHVS and CDR2 FNYEAQ. The CDR3 is 13 amino acids. Between the trimmed V and J ends, which lost 4 bases and 3 bases, there was a span of 10 bases. The CDR3 region is CASSYGSYYEQYF. In nucleotides, the CDR3 is TGTGCCAGCAGCTATGGATCTTACTACGAGCAGTACTTC.

This clone was picked up one time. V and J are TRBV27 and TRBJ1-6, with D unresolved. CDR1 is MNHEY and CDR2 is SMNVEV in the germline V gene (reference sequence). This CDR3 comprises 15 residues. V gave up 0 bases and J gave up 14 bases, with 17 bases separating them. The CDR3 protein is CASSLSSNPPRALHF. Here the CDR3 DNA reads TGTGCCAGCAGTTTATCGTCCAATCCGCCCCGTGCCCTCCACTTT.

The V and J genes are TRBV6-5 and TRBJ1-2; D is uncertain. This CDR3 is 13 amino acids long. Trimming stripped 6 bases from V and 4 bases from J, with 12 bases between. Germline V gene data show CDR1 as MNHEY and CDR2 as SVGAGI. The CDR3 DNA follows: TGTGCCAGCAGAGAGGGCCTAGGCTATGGCTACACCTTC. Translated: CASREGLGYGYTF.

The rearrangement links TRBV6-5 to TRBJ1-2; the D gene is possibly TRBD1 (5 bases). The length of the CDR3 is 14 residues. Per germline, CDR1 MNHEY and CDR2 SVGAGI. Trimming took 0 bases from V and 8 from J, leaving 13 bases between them. The CDR3 loop is CASSYSLRGRGYTF. CDR3 nucleotide sequence: TGTGCCAGCAGTTACTCTCTGAGGGGTCGGGGCTACACCTTC.

The V gene is TRBV11-2, the J gene TRBJ1-6; 10 bases fit TRBD1. CDR3 length: 17 amino acids. The V gene end was trimmed by 0 bases and the J gene end by 7 bases; junction bases not matched to a gene: 6. CDR1 SGHAT and CDR2 FQNNGV come from the germline V gene. This chain's CDR3 is CASSLDRTGGRNSPLHF. For the CDR3, the DNA is TGTGCCAGCAGCTTAGATCGGACAGGGGGTAGGAATTCACCCCTCCACTTT.

This rearrangement joins TRBV9 to TRBJ1-4, with D hard to call. The CDR3 totals 15 residues. V lost 4 bases and J 4 bases, leaving 14 bases between the germline ends. Germline CDR1 SGDLS, CDR2 YYNGEE. For the CDR3, the DNA is TGTGCCAGCAGCCCCTTGAGGCAGGATAATGAAAAACTGTTTTTT. As protein: CASSPLRQDNEKLFF.

V gene TRBV4-3 combines with J gene TRBJ2-1; no reliable D call. V lost 0 bases to trimming and J lost 9 bases, with 18 bases between them. Germline V gives CDR1 LGHNA, CDR2 YSLEER. CDR3 length equals 16 residues. The CDR3 nucleotides read TGCGCCAGCAGCCAAGAACTGTATACACTAAGTGGTGAGCAGTTCTTC. This codes for CASSQELYTLSGEQFF.

The chain employs TRBV2 and TRBJ1-1; 8 bases are shared with TRBD1. The CDR3 covers 16 residues. J was trimmed by 4 bases and V by 5 bases; bases with no gene match: 12. Germline V CDR1 and CDR2: SNHLY, FYNNEI. CDR3 nucleotides: TGTGCCAGCAGTTGGACAGGGAGGTTCGCCGGCACTGAAGCTTTCTTT. It encodes CASSWTGRFAGTEAFF.

This rearrangement joins TRBV7-9 to TRBJ1-1; no definite D call. CDR3 length equals 13 residues. CDR1 and CDR2 from the germline V gene are SEHNR and FQNEAQ (reference sequence). V dropped 8 bases and J dropped 8 bases, with 18 bases sitting between them. CDR3 nucleotide sequence: TGTGCCAGCCGTTCCACTCTTCCACAAGAAGCTTTCTTT. It yields the protein CASRSTLPQEAFF. The full variable domain, in which reference TRBV7-9 and TRBJ1-1 provide the parts outside the CDR3, is DTGVSQNPRHKITKRGQNVTFRCDPISEHNRLYWYRQTLGQGPEFLTYFQNEAQLEKSRLLSDRFSAERPKGSFSTLEIQRTEQGDSAMYLCASRSTLPQEAFFGQGTRLTVV.